This T cell receptor beta chain was recorded in a study of blood T cell repertoires in COVID-19. Study background: Sample material is recorded as cDNA or gDNA derived from T cells, B-cell-depleted T cells, or PBMCs.

Participants' reported clinical history set cohort assignment. Libraries were prepared by immunoSEQ multiplex PCR; TCRdb keeps only in-frame clonotypes and omits some of them. The sample yields 280,000 or so clones, around 88% seen once. This CDR3 has 12 residues. The sample consisted of PBMCs or T cells enriched from blood (not recorded which). The TCR sequence derives from a woman aged 40 to 50 who had recovered from COVID-19. J is TRBJ1-4 and V is TRBV21-1; TRBD1 reflects the table's D call only, with no check against the DNA. TRBV21-1 is a pseudogene segment. Here the CDR3 DNA reads TGTGCCAGCCCCCAGGTTTATGAAAAACTGTTTTTT. Encoded protein: CASPQVYEKLFF.